The following is a TCR beta chain sequence with its context. The antigen remains undetermined. This sample was included in a study of post-analysis software for immune sequencing data. General observations from the study: Five or six TRBV segments were more frequent in patients than controls; TRBV5-6, TRBV5-1 and TRBV20-1 belonged to this group. Normalized Chao1 diversity was significantly lower in multiple sclerosis patients than in controls. Strong co-clustering by F measure was seen for same-batch samples.

TCR beta cDNA libraries included unique molecular identifiers. MiXCR, run by TCRdb on the PCR reads, gives a single entry per CDR3 protein. The table lists about 820,000 distinct CDR3 sequences, roughly 50% of them singletons. Germline lookup yields CDR1 LNHNV and CDR2 YYDKDF (reference sequence). The V segment lost 0 bases and the J segment 0 bases; nucleotides outside the gene matches: 8. The CDR3 totals 17 residues. The chain employs TRBV15 and TRBJ2-7; TRBD2 matches at 7 bases. The TCR originated in a girl between 5 and 17 years old with multiple sclerosis. The sequenced material came from blood. CDR3 DNA sequence: TGTGCCACCAGCAGAGATTGGGCAGGGAGGGACTCCTACGAGCAGTACTTC. Residues: CATSRDWAGRDSYEQYF. Combining the CDR3 with reference TRBV15 and TRBJ2-7 gives the whole variable domain DAMVIQNPRYQVTQFGKPVTLSCSQTLNHNVMYWYQQKSSQAPKLLFHYYDKDFNNEADTPDNFQSRRPNTSFCFLDIRSPGLGDTAMYLCATSRDWAGRDSYEQYFGPGTRLTVT.